These 27 T cell receptor beta chains share one sample of origin, sequenced in a study of identical twins. One entry per CDR3 protein, called by TCRdb with MiXCR from the 5' RACE reads. The sample yields under 900,000 distinct CDR3 sequences, about 20% seen once. These sequences were also reported in another study, on T cells expressing NK-cell markers.

Material for sequencing was PBMCs. These receptor sequences come from a woman younger than 30 in good health.

This clonotype was observed many times. The J gene is TRBJ2-5, the V gene TRBV6-2 or TRBV6-3, with 7 positions matching TRBD2. Per germline, CDR1 MNHEY and CDR2 SVGEGT. This CDR3 is 13 amino acids long. Trimming removed 5 bases from V and 3 bases from J; junction bases left unmatched: 3. CDR3 nucleotides: TGTGCCAGCAGTGGACTAGTTGAAGAGACCCAGTACTTC. Translating gives CASSGLVEETQYF.

The chain's CDR3 is CASSVGLRGPHQTQYF. CDR3 DNA sequence: TGTGCCAGCAGCGTAGGATTAAGGGGGCCCCATCAGACCCAGTACTTC. The chain couples TRBV9 to TRBJ2-5; 7 bases are a match to TRBD1. Losses at the gene ends were 0 bases for V and 6 bases for J; bases not matched to a gene: 11. There are 16 residues in the CDR3. Germline V CDR1 and CDR2: SGDLS, YYNGEE.

This clonotype was seen just once. The rearrangement links TRBV12-3 or TRBV12-4 to TRBJ2-3, with D unresolved. The CDR3 consists of 13 residues. Deletions cut 1 base from V and 2 bases from J, with 4 bases between. The CDR3 coding sequence is TGTGCCAGCAGTTTAGTCCACACAGATACGCAGTATTTT. Residues: CASSLVHTDTQYF.

This clonotype was counted between two and nine times. This chain links TRBV20-1 with TRBJ1-5, with D perhaps matching TRBD1 (5 bases). This CDR3 comprises 13 residues. Trimming took 0 bases from V and 11 from J, leaving 14 bases between them. Germline CDR1 and CDR2: DFQATT and SNEGSKA (reference sequence). DNA of the CDR3: TGCAGTGCTAGAGATACGGGGCTCTCGGCCCAGCATTTT. It codes for CSARDTGLSAQHF.

This clonotype was counted a few times. This chain's CDR3 is CASSLPTPTDTQYF. CDR3 nucleotide sequence: TGCGCCAGCAGCTTACCCACCCCGACAGATACGCAGTATTTT. The chain recombines TRBV5-1 with TRBJ2-3; D is unclear. Germline V CDR1 and CDR2: SGHRS, YFSETQ. The length of the CDR3 is 14 residues. V shed 2 bases and J shed 3 bases, with 10 bases lying between them. The entire variable domain, with the rest obtained from reference TRBV5-1 and TRBJ2-3, is as follows: KAGVTQTPRYLIKTRGQQVTLSCSPISGHRSVSWYQQTPGQGLQFLFEYFSETQRNKGNFPGRFSGRQFSNSRSEMNVSTLELGDSALYLCASSLPTPTDTQYFGPGTRLTVL.

This clonotype was counted a few times. The J gene is TRBJ2-1, the V gene TRBV7-9; D unclear. V was trimmed by 3 bases and J by 6 bases, leaving 21 bases between them. In germline, CDR1 is SEHNR, CDR2 FQNEAQ (reference sequence). This CDR3 contains 17 residues. The chain's CDR3 is CASSFDAPNIVSNEQFF. CDR3 DNA: TGTGCCAGCAGCTTCGATGCTCCGAATATCGTGTCCAATGAGCAGTTCTTC.

This clonotype was recorded many times. The rearrangement uses TRBV12-3 or TRBV12-4 and TRBJ1-1; 9 bases agree with TRBD1. Trimming removed 6 bases from V and 4 bases from J; junction bases left unmatched: 6. This CDR3 spans 14 amino acids. This chain's CDR3 is CASSLTGGGTEAFF. The CDR3 bases are TGTGCCAGCAGCCTGACAGGGGGAGGCACTGAAGCTTTCTTT.

This rearrangement joins TRBV9 to TRBJ2-1, with D possibly TRBD2 on 6 matching bases. V was pared by 0 bases and J by 9 bases, with 10 bases between. The CDR3 extends over 13 amino acids. In germline, CDR1 is SGDLS, CDR2 YYNGEE. As DNA, the CDR3 is TGTGCCAGCAGCGTAGATGGGACTCGTGAGCAGTTCTTC. Amino acid sequence: CASSVDGTREQFF.

The table lists this clonotype with a few counts. The chain links TRBV5-1 to TRBJ2-1; D is uncertain. The ends were cut back, 0 bases at V and 2 bases at J, with 9 bases in the middle. This CDR3 region has 15 residues. Germline assignment: CDR1 SGHRS and CDR2 YFSETQ. The CDR3 DNA reads as TGCGCCAGCAGCTTGGAGACCGCCCCCTACAATGAGCAGTTCTTC. Protein product: CASSLETAPYNEQFF.

This clonotype showed up just a few times. This chain links TRBV11-3 with TRBJ1-2, with 7 bases fitting TRBD1. There are 13 residues in the CDR3. Germline V gives CDR1 SGHNT, CDR2 YENEEA. The V and J ends lost 5 bases and 13 bases, in that order; junction bases with no gene match: 13. The CDR3 region is CASSRSGTDRSTF. CDR3 DNA sequence: TGTGCCAGCAGCCGCTCCGGGACAGACCGCTCCACCTTC.

This clonotype has just a few counts. This chain links TRBV20-1 with TRBJ2-1; tentative D call: TRBD2 (6 bases). V dropped 5 bases and J dropped 6 bases, with 23 bases sitting between them. Looked up from germline, CDR1 is DFQATT and CDR2 is SNEGSKA (reference sequence). The CDR3 is 16 amino acids. The CDR3 DNA reads TGCAGTGCTCTAGACCGAGTCGCGGGGCCTACCAATGAGCAGTTCTTC. It translates to CSALDRVAGPTNEQFF.

The genes are TRBV15 and TRBJ2-5; maybe TRBD1 (5 bases). CDR1 and CDR2 (germline): LNHNV, YYDKDF (reference sequence). V was cut by 2 bases and J by 7 bases, with 14 bases left in between. The CDR3 runs to 14 residues. CDR3 region: CATSRLRHQGTQYF. Written as DNA, the CDR3 is TGTGCCACCAGCAGACTCCGGCATCAGGGGACCCAGTACTTC.

This sequence joins TRBV24-1 and TRBJ2-1, with D possibly being TRBD1 (5 bases). V was cut by 6 bases and J by 8 bases, with 16 bases left in between. CDR1 is KGHDR and CDR2 is SFDVKD in the germline V gene. The CDR3 is 14 residues long. The CDR3 coding sequence is TGTGCCACCAGTCCTTCCCAGGGCTGGGATGAGCAGTTCTTC. As protein: CATSPSQGWDEQFF.

The CDR3 sequence is CASQGLLTYEQYF. The CDR3 DNA is TGTGCCAGCCAAGGGCTGTTAACCTACGAGCAGTACTTC. This chain links TRBV12-3 or TRBV12-4 with TRBJ2-7; D gene ambiguous. Between the trimmed V and J ends, which lost 8 bases and 2 bases, there was a span of 13 bases. The CDR3 is made up of 13 amino acids.

This clonotype was recorded a few times. V usage is TRBV12-3 or TRBV12-4 and J usage is TRBJ2-7; no reliable D call. CDR3 size: 14 residues. Trimming stripped 2 bases from V and 4 bases from J, with 12 bases between. DNA for the CDR3: TGTGCCAGCAGTTTACTCGCAGCGACTTACGAGCAGTACTTC. Translated, it gives CASSLLAATYEQYF.

This clonotype was seen a handful of times. The chain uses TRBV7-2 and TRBJ2-4; D is uncertain. The CDR3 extends over 13 amino acids. CDR1 is SGHTA and CDR2 is FQGNSA in the germline V gene. V lost 5 bases to trimming and J lost 8 bases, with 13 bases between them. The CDR3 loop reads CASSEFRRDIQYF. The CDR3, as DNA: TGTGCCAGCAGCGAATTCAGGCGTGACATTCAGTACTTC.

This clonotype has just a few counts. The chain uses TRBV20-1 and TRBJ2-3, with D maybe TRBD1 (5 bases). This CDR3 comprises 14 residues. Germline lookup yields CDR1 DFQATT and CDR2 SNEGSKA (reference sequence). Trimming stripped 6 bases from V and 2 bases from J, with 15 bases between. The chain's CDR3 is CSAKGLDNTDTQYF. The DNA of the CDR3 is TGCAGTGCGAAGGGGCTAGATAACACAGATACGCAGTATTTT.

The chain links TRBV18 to TRBJ1-2, with D hard to call. The CDR3 is 14 amino acids. Per the germline V gene, CDR1 is KGHSH and CDR2 is LQKENI. Deletions cut 5 bases from V and 4 bases from J, with 14 bases between. The CDR3 DNA sequence: TGTGCCAGCTCAAAAACTAACAAGGGCTATGGCTACACCTTC. This sequence encodes CASSKTNKGYGYTF. The entire variable domain, with the rest obtained from reference TRBV18 and TRBJ1-2, is as follows: NAGVMQNPRHLVRRRGQEARLRCSPMKGHSHVYWYRQLPEEGLKFMVYLQKENIIDESGMPKERFSAEFPKEGPSILRIQQVVRGDSAAYFCASSKTNKGYGYTFGSGTRLTVV.

The chain joins TRBV12-3 or TRBV12-4 to TRBJ1-1, with 10 positions matching TRBD1. V shed 3 bases and J 4 bases; nucleotides not matched to a gene: 2. The CDR3 is made up of 14 amino acids. CDR3 nucleotides: TGTGCCAGCAGTTTGGGACAGGGGTTCACTGAAGCTTTCTTT. This gives the protein CASSLGQGFTEAFF.

V is TRBV12-3 or TRBV12-4 and J is TRBJ2-1, with D hard to call. Between the trimmed V and J ends, which lost 5 bases and 0 bases, there was a span of 11 bases. The CDR3 covers 15 residues. DNA for the CDR3: TGTGCCAGCAGTAGGGCCGTGAGCTCCTACAATGAGCAGTTCTTC. This sequence encodes CASSRAVSSYNEQFF.

This chain joins TRBV14 and TRBJ2-1; 9 bases agree with TRBD2. This CDR3 spans 18 amino acids. V dropped 1 base and J dropped 4; count of bases not matched to a gene: 11. The germline V gene encodes CDR1 SGHDN and CDR2 FVKESK. The CDR3 DNA sequence: TGTGCCAGCAGCCAAGTATTTAGCGGGAGAGGACCTTACAATGAGCAGTTCTTC. Amino acid sequence: CASSQVFSGRGPYNEQFF.

The chain has TRBV7-9 and TRBJ1-3; no clear D gene. The V and J ends lost 4 bases and 4 bases respectively, with 5 bases between them. Germline V gene lookup returns CDR1 SEHNR and CDR2 FQNEAQ (reference sequence). CDR3 length: 12 residues. Here the CDR3 reads CASSSQGNTIYF. Written as DNA, the CDR3 is TGTGCCAGCAGCTCTCAGGGAAACACCATATATTTT.

The V call is TRBV6-5, the J call TRBJ2-7; D gene unclear. The V gene lost 2 bases and the J gene lost 7 bases, with 6 bases spanning the gap. CDR3 length: 11 amino acids. Per germline, CDR1 MNHEY and CDR2 SVGAGI. The CDR3 sequence: CASSYVGEQYF. The CDR3 region has the DNA TGTGCCAGCAGTTACGTGGGGGAGCAGTACTTC.

The V and J genes are TRBV9 and TRBJ2-3, with D unresolved. The ends were cut back, 2 bases at V and 0 bases at J, with 7 bases in the middle. CDR3 length: 14 amino acids. Per germline, CDR1 SGDLS and CDR2 YYNGEE. As DNA, the CDR3 is TGTGCCAGCAGCGTCCGAGACAGCACAGATACGCAGTATTTT. Its translation is CASSVRDSTDTQYF.

This clonotype was counted only a few times. The V and J genes are TRBV6-5 and TRBJ1-1; TRBD1 agrees at 8 bases. V lost 4 bases, J lost 5 bases, and 9 bases stayed unmatched. The CDR3 contains 15 residues. CDR1 and CDR2 from the germline V gene are MNHEY and SVGAGI. The CDR3 is CASSFQGQGRTEAFF. The CDR3 coding sequence is TGTGCCAGCAGTTTCCAAGGACAGGGAAGAACTGAAGCTTTCTTT.

In this sample, this clonotype turned up a few times. The V call is TRBV7-9, the J call TRBJ1-1, with TRBD1 matching 8 bases. The CDR3 spans 14 residues. Unmatched junction bases numbered 8, after V lost 4 bases and J lost 7 bases. In germline, CDR1 is SEHNR, CDR2 FQNEAQ (reference sequence). The CDR3 DNA sequence: TGTGCCAGCAGCTCCTCCGACAGGGGCAGTGAAGCTTTCTTT. Amino acid sequence: CASSSSDRGSEAFF.

This clonotype came up a few times. The chain is built from TRBV6-5 and TRBJ2-1; D not certain. The CDR3 contains 14 residues. With 0 bases removed from V and 8 bases from J, the gap between germline ends came to 11 bases. Germline V gene data show CDR1 as MNHEY and CDR2 as SVGAGI. CDR3 region: CASSYSGSLDEQFF. The CDR3 region has the DNA TGTGCCAGCAGTTACTCGGGTAGTTTGGATGAGCAGTTCTTC.